This TCR beta chain stems from a study of T cells in Graves' hyperthyroidism and ophthalmopathy. Broader study findings: The authors' 13 V-J model separated ophthalmopathy from stable hyperthyroidism. Peripheral blood also featured most of the thyroid clonotypes expanded above 0.001. Before onset, ophthalmopathy was predicted by the model a median roughly 6.4 months earlier.

Regions amplified from RNA transcripts were the TCR beta CDR3 regions. The HTBI primer set served for first-round RT-PCR of the TCR CDR3. TCRdb itself ran the multiplex PCR reads through MiXCR, one entry per CDR3 protein. The repertoire holds 480,000 or so distinct CDR3 sequences, about 46% seen once, with approximately 44% in the top ten. The CDR3 has 13 amino acids. V dropped 1 base and J dropped 4 bases, with 8 bases sitting between them. To note about this clonotype: What it binds is unknown.

Uncontrolled infection, other autoimmune disease, pregnancy or lactation led to exclusion. The chain joins TRBV12-3 or TRBV12-4 to TRBJ2-7; a weak D match, TRBD1 (6 bases). Material: peripheral blood or thyroid tissue (not recorded which). This clonotype was obtained from an adult woman with Graves' disease, either hyperthyroidism or ophthalmopathy (not recorded which). CDR3 residues: CASSLVDRYEQYF. In nucleotides, the CDR3 is TGTGCCAGCAGTTTAGTGGACAGATACGAGCAGTACTTC.